This T cell receptor beta chain was sequenced for a study of Graves' ophthalmopathy and Graves' hyperthyroidism. RNA served as the template for amplifying TCR beta CDR3 regions. Following a first-round RT-PCR that used HTBI primers, a second-round multiplex PCR was carried out. MiXCR, run by TCRdb on the multiplex PCR reads, gives a single entry per CDR3 protein. This table holds hundreds of thousands of distinct CDR3 sequences, under 25% found once. V was pared by 10 bases and J by 0 bases, with 25 bases between. This CDR3 comprises 17 residues. The germline V gene has CDR1 MRHNA and CDR2 SNTAGT. This clonotype was counted ten times or more.

The sample taken for sequencing was peripheral blood. V and J are TRBV6-4 and TRBJ2-7, with D perhaps matching TRBD2 (5 bases). The TCR comes from a woman under 30 with stable Graves' hyperthyroidism. CDR3 residues: CATEPTGARASSYEQYF. Here the CDR3 DNA reads TGTGCCACCGAACCGACGGGCGCGCGGGCCAGCTCCTACGAGCAGTACTTC.